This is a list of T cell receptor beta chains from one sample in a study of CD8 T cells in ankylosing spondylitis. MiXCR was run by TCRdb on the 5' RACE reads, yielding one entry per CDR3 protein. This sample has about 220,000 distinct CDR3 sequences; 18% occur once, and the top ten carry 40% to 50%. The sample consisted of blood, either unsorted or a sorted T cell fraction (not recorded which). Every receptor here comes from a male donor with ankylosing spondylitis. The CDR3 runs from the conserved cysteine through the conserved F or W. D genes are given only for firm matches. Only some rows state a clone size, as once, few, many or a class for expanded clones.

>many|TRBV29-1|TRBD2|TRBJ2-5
CSVEVAGVAETQYF
TGCAGCGTTGAAGTAGCGGGAGTGGCAGAGACCCAGTACTTC
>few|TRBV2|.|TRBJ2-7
CASSGDPDWGYEQYF
TGTGCCAGCAGTGGGGACCCGGACTGGGGCTACGAGCAGTACTTC
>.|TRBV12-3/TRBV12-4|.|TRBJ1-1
CASSPRGAGTEAFF
TGTGCCAGCAGCCCTCGGGGGGCAGGGACTGAAGCTTTCTTT
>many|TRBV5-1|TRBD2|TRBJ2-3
CASRTGGTDTQYF
TGCGCCAGCAGGACGGGAGGAACAGATACGCAGTATTTT
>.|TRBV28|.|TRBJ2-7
CASSLRRPGYEQYF
TGTGCCAGCAGTTTACGGCGGCCGGGCTACGAGCAGTACTTC
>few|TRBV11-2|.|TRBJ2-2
CASSLILDGELFF
TGTGCCAGCAGCCTAATATTAGACGGGGAGCTGTTTTTT
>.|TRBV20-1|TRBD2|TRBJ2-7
CSARATSGGDMGEQYF
TGCAGTGCTAGAGCGACTAGCGGGGGAGATATGGGGGAGCAGTACTTC
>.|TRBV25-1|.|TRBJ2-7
CAVYSYEQYF
TGTGCCGTCTATTCCTACGAGCAGTACTTC
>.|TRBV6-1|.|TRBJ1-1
CASSEITQGRTEAFF
TGTGCCAGCAGTGAAATTACACAGGGACGAACTGAAGCTTTCTTT
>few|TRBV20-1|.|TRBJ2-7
CSASWRGAYEQYF
TGCAGTGCTAGTTGGCGGGGAGCCTACGAGCAGTACTTC
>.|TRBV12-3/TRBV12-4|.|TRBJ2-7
CASSQVHDLYEQYF
TGTGCCAGCAGCCAAGTGCACGATCTCTACGAGCAGTACTTC
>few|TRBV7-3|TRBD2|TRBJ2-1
CASSLSGGAEQFF
TGTGCCAGCAGCTTAAGCGGGGGGGCGGAGCAGTTCTTC
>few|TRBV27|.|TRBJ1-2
CASSPAGDYGYTF
TGTGCCAGCAGTCCCGCAGGTGACTATGGCTACACCTTC
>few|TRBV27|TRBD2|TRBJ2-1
CASSLVVAGGPHNEQFF
TGTGCCAGCAGTTTAGTAGTAGCGGGAGGACCCCACAATGAGCAGTTCTTC
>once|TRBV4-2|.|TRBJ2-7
CASSQDGQSYEQYF
TGTGCCAGCAGCCAAGATGGGCAGTCCTACGAGCAGTACTTC
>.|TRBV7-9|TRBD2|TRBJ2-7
CASSKNIAGTTYEQYF
TGTGCCAGCAGCAAGAATATAGCGGGGACTACCTACGAGCAGTACTTC
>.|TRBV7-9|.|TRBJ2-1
CASTPVLGNEQFF
TGTGCCAGCACCCCTGTGTTAGGGAATGAGCAGTTCTTC
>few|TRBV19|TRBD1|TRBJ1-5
CASIGQGLQPQHF
TGTGCCAGTATCGGACAGGGACTTCAGCCCCAGCATTTT
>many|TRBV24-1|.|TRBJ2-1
CATSDPSDEQFF
TGTGCCACCAGTGATCCTAGCGATGAGCAGTTCTTC
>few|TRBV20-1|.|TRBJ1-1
CSATGPMNTEAFF
TGCAGTGCCACGGGACCGATGAACACTGAAGCTTTCTTT
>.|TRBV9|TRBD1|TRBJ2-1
CASSANRDRGNEQFF
TGTGCCAGCAGCGCTAACCGAGACAGGGGCAATGAGCAGTTCTTC
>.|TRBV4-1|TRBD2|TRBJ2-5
CASSSRLAGGSETQYF
TGCGCCAGCAGCTCCCGACTAGCGGGGGGTTCAGAGACCCAGTACTTC
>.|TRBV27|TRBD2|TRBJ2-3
CASRAGVIDTQYF
TGTGCCAGCAGGGCGGGAGTGATAGATACGCAGTATTTT
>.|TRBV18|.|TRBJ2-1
CASSPADTYNEQFF
TGTGCCAGCTCACCAGCGGATACCTACAATGAGCAGTTCTTC
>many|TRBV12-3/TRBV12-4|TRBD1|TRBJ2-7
CASSSTMTGMNEQYF
TGTGCCAGCAGTTCCACCATGACAGGGATGAACGAGCAGTACTTC
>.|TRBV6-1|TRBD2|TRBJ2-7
CASSLLAGETYEQYF
TGTGCCAGCAGCCTTCTAGCGGGTGAAACCTACGAGCAGTACTTC
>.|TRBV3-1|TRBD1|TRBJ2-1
CASSHPDRDGSEQFF
TGTGCCAGCAGCCACCCAGACAGGGATGGGAGTGAGCAGTTCTTC
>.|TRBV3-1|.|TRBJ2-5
CASSSMPGQIREETQYF
TGTGCCAGCAGTTCAATGCCGGGACAAATAAGAGAAGAGACCCAGTACTTC
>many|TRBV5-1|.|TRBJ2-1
CASSFFRGNEQFF
TGCGCCAGCAGCTTCTTTAGGGGGAATGAGCAGTTCTTC
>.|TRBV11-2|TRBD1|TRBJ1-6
CASSRTPGQDPNSPLHF
TGTGCCAGCAGCCGGACACCCGGACAGGATCCCAATTCACCCCTCCACTTT
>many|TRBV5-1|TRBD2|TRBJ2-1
CASSLLLNSGGRYSYNEQFF
TGCGCCAGCAGCTTGCTGTTGAATAGCGGGGGGAGATACTCCTACAATGAGCAGTTCTTC
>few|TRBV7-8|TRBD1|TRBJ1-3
CASSLDGTGRPDTIYF
TGTGCCAGCAGCTTAGATGGGACAGGGCGGCCTGACACCATATATTTT
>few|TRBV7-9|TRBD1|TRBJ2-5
CASSLTGAQETQYF
TGTGCCAGCAGCCTAACAGGGGCCCAAGAGACCCAGTACTTC
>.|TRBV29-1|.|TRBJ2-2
CSAARTETGELFF
TGCAGCGCCGCCAGGACAGAAACCGGGGAGCTGTTTTTT
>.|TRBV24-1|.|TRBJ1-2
CATSDLRDTSYGYTF
TGTGCCACCAGTGATTTGCGGGACACCAGCTATGGCTACACCTTC
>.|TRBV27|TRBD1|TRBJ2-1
CASSPYAGTGKANEQFF
TGTGCCAGCAGCCCGTATGCTGGGACAGGGAAGGCCAATGAGCAGTTCTTC
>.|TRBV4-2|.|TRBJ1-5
CASSQDLEGGYSNQPQHF
TGTGCCAGCAGCCAAGATCTAGAAGGAGGGTATAGCAATCAGCCCCAGCATTTT
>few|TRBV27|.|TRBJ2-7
CASSPPDRYEQYF
TGTGCCAGCAGTCCCCCGGACAGATACGAGCAGTACTTC
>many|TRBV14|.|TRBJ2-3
CASSHFTDTQYF
TGTGCCAGCAGCCACTTCACAGATACGCAGTATTTT
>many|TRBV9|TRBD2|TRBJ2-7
CASSYNGLALYEQYF
TGTGCCAGCAGCTACAACGGACTAGCCCTCTACGAGCAGTACTTC
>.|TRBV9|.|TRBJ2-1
CASSTPRGSQFF
TGTGCCAGCAGCACTCCAAGGGGGAGTCAGTTCTTC